This section outlines one T cell receptor (beta chain) sequence together with its context. This clone was picked up a small number of times. The target of this receptor is not known. The input lacks base qualities; no much larger clone sits a single base away. This sample is drawn from a study of cytomegalovirus exposure and HLA in healthy donors (dated 2017 in TCRdb). As for the study more broadly: An earlier analysis of fewer than 750 of the donors reported under 300 Gb of sequence data and around 110 million unique TCR beta sequences obtained from approximately 180 million T cells. Around 330 gigabases of sequencing data and around 85 million unique TCR sequences made up an early release that covered around 640 HLA-typed donors. Among the roughly 410 genotyped donors, roughly 80% belonged to the genetic ancestry cluster associated with self-reported Caucasian donors. The study aimed to test whether cataloging public T cell receptors could reveal signatures of past pathogen exposure. The study profiled the T cell repertoires of hundreds of subjects by immunosequencing and related them to cytomegalovirus serostatus. Besides the first cohort of 666 subjects, a separate validation cohort made up of 120 or so different subjects was used. High-throughput TCR immunosequencing, statistical association of individual TCRs with disease status, and machine learning were combined to predict cytomegalovirus infection status. In a later analysis, previously published TCR beta repertoires from 550 to 750 donors were re-analyzed and high-resolution HLA genotyping was added so that TCR occurrence patterns could be studied. The later analysis used no new phenotypic data to find candidate immune exposures, relying instead on TCR beta sequences and their occurrence across donors. In an earlier analysis of around 540 of the donors, high-throughput TCR beta sequencing was used to judge whether each TCR beta V gene segment behaved as functional or pseudogenic. Donor age, sex, ethnicity and CMV serostatus were collected together with the repertoire data. In a later genetic analysis, genome-wide SNP genotypes for about 65% of the roughly 700 donors were used, and that subset was treated as a discovery cohort. Every discovery cohort repertoire had been produced on one sequencing platform. HLA typing covered class I and class II loci at four-digit resolution. The number of donors typed differed by locus, with about 629-630 for A, B, C, DRB1 and DQB1, roughly 520 for DQA1, over 600 for DPA1, and some 470 for DPB1. Because of strong linkage in the cohort, five DR-DQ haplotypes were treated as single units for association and clustering. On average, over 200,000 unique TCR beta nucleotide sequences were sequenced per donor among 350 to 400 genotyped donors of the cohort, with 15% to 20% of those sequences being non-productive. Summary of the overall study and its limitations: In this cohort, only TCR beta chains were sequenced, and detectable features were limited by the absence of alpha or paired-chain data. Because HLA typing was missing for some donors at each locus, association tests included only the typed subset. In a later analysis, TCR association rates were found to vary across HLA loci, with the most associated TCRs seen for DRB1 alleles and the fewest for HLA-C alleles. According to the authors, the approach could potentially be generalized to other disease states and immunological phenotypes. A further reported finding was that TCR beta sequences accurately predicted the HLA-A and HLA-B alleles for most subjects in the first cohort. Strong co-occurrence of HLA alleles, especially DR and DQ, made assigning TCR associations to individual alleles difficult. A cluster of highly shared sequence variants was judged likely to be a technical artifact of the sequencing pipeline. Some IMGT-functional V segments, including TRBV6-2 and TRBV6-3, could not be distinguished by the 87-base-pair reads and were therefore excluded. In a later analysis, HLA-associated TCR beta chains showed more clonal expansion and lower generation probabilities than non-associated chains that were equally common. According to a later analysis, parvovirus B19, influenza, CMV and Epstein-Barr virus appeared linked to several top co-occurrence clusters. Approximately 18 rarely observed V segments, including chromosome 9 orphons, were excluded from the earlier analysis of 550 to 700 of the donors because counts were too low. The presence/absence analyses assumed that sequencing depth was roughly uniform across donors, and that assumption may not be true. Correlated functional status among segregating V segments might reflect linkage disequilibrium, but an unknown experimental factor could not be ruled out. Broadly in line with IMGT annotations, most TCR beta V segments showed up in productive rearrangements about 87% or about 30% of the time in an earlier analysis of several hundred of the donors. A later analysis associated some 17,000 TCR beta sequences with specific HLA alleles at a false discovery rate of 0.05. Most TCR sequences were observed very rarely across donors, whereas some public TCRs were present in many individuals. A later genetic analysis associated a missense DCLRE1C variant with V-gene and J-gene trimming of TCR beta chains, and an independent cohort replicated the association. The classifier was reported to diagnose cytomegalovirus status with high specificity and sensitivity in both the original cohort and the validation cohort. The only immune exposure information available for the cohort was CMV serostatus. In a later genetic analysis, fewer N-insertions in productive TCRs were reported among donors in an Asian-associated ancestry cluster than the approximately 670-donor mean. A few of the identified cytomegalovirus-associated TCR beta chains were confirmed in vitro to be specific for cytomegalovirus antigens. The study listed over 150 TCR beta chains as associated with cytomegalovirus. Most CMV-associated TCR beta chains appeared to be HLA-restricted in a later analysis, and the HLA associations seemed to be driven largely by CMV exposure.

The cohort comprised approximately 700 healthy bone marrow donors. Cohort members were all nominally healthy when sampled, although unrecorded immune exposures were likely present. The donor tested CMV seropositive and was one of the 289 seropositive cohort members. Every donor gave a peripheral blood sample, and the peripheral blood mononuclear cells from that sample were used for TCR beta sequencing. The Qiagen DNeasy Blood Extraction Kit was used to extract genomic DNA from the blood cell samples. The junction carries 15 bases between V and J, which are trimmed by 5 bases and 3 bases respectively. Including the terminal cysteine and phenylalanine, the CDR3 comprises 15 residues. Kept here is only the CDR3 DNA, which spans 45 bases and is read in frame from base 1. Reading the germline V gene gives CDR1 SGHRS and CDR2 YFSETQ. The library came from the immunoSEQ multiplex PCR assay. The multiplex PCR relied on a mix of 60 forward primers for TCR Vbeta segments and 13 reverse primers for TCR Jbeta segments. A multiplex PCR assay on genomic DNA amplified the CDR3 region of rearranged TCR beta genes. The amplified TCR beta libraries were sequenced on the Illumina HiSeq System as 87-base-pair reads. In the paper's pipeline: A later analysis counted tens of millions of unique TCR beta chains across the 670 or so repertoires, and 10 million to 11 million of these chains were shared by at least two donors. To remove PCR and sequencing errors, raw reads were error-corrected and collapsed into unique sequences using a nearest-neighbor algorithm that merged closely related sequences. CDR3 sequences were aligned to IMGT reference sequences to assign V, D and J gene segments. For a sequence to be retained, a match of at least six nucleotides was required to both a V gene segment and a J gene segment. Rearrangements were classified as productive when the CDR3 lacked stop codons and remained in frame with V and J, and all other rearrangements were classified as non-productive. CDR3 was defined by IMGT convention, running from the second conserved V-encoded cysteine to the conserved J-encoded phenylalanine. The earlier analysis of approximately 590 of the donors excluded any sequence lacking an unambiguous match to a single V gene segment. In an earlier analysis of 587 of the donors, V segments were called functional above 56.7% productive rearrangements and were called segregating when the between-donor standard deviation exceeded 5%. A statistical classification framework was developed to diagnose cytomegalovirus status using the catalog of TCR beta chain sequences. V and J gene assignment, in a later analysis, came from comparing TCR nucleotide sequences with IMGT/GENE-DB human TR gene sequences. In a later analysis, CDR3 sequences and most-parsimonious VDJ recombination scenarios were assigned using the TCRdist pipeline. In a later analysis, each TCR beta chain was defined by its CDR3 amino acid sequence together with its V-gene family, and reads lacking a unique V-gene family were excluded. To address suspected cross-contamination and a sequencing artifact, a later analysis removed over 500 highly shared, low-generation-probability nucleotide sequences. For each public chain, a later analysis derived a clonal expansion index from normalized ranks of inferred template counts within each repertoire. In a later analysis, generation probabilities were computed using a VDJ recombination model fitted to out-of-frame rearrangements, and the results were checked against IGoR. A later analysis scored TCR-TCR, TCR-HLA and TCR-CMV co-occurrence with hypergeometric tests, applying a repertoire-size bias correction to TCR pairs. False discovery rates were estimated in a later analysis by permuting HLA or CMV assignments 20 times. A later analysis grouped co-occurring TCRs with DBSCAN, adding TCRdist sequence similarity when clustering within HLA-allele-positive subsets. Repertoires with fewer than 30,000 or more than 120,000 public chains were left out of co-occurrence clustering, as were about five repertoires with anomalous nucleotide sharing. The clones in this table, taken by TCRdb from immuneACCESS, are in-frame only. Not every clone is retained; where verified, under half of the shortfall comes from an unresolved V gene, and the cause of the rest is unknown. The D gene and trimming were derived from the DNA, and the V and J assignments and clone size from that table. The sample includes 90,000 to 140,000 clones, with roughly 12% observed a single time. Of the sample, about a sixth falls within the top ten clones.

The source is a man between 35 and 55 years old in good health and CMV-seropositive. Rearrangement joined TRBV5-1 to TRBJ2-4, with TRBD2 tentatively as D gene (5 bases match). What was sequenced was PBMCs. The nucleotides read TGCGCCAGCAGACCCTCCACACGGGACAAAAACATTCAGTACTTC. It codes for CASRPSTRDKNIQYF.